The present T cell receptor beta chain was sequenced within a study of PD-1 blockade in classical Hodgkin lymphoma. Data came from immunoSEQ multiplex PCR; TCRdb stores just in-frame clones and leaves some out. There are some 22,000 clones in the sample; around 70% occur only once, and 20% to 25% lies in the top ten. Following autologous stem cell transplantation, relapse occurred in every patient, and exposure to brentuximab vedotin varied. This CDR3 is built from 15 residues. V was clipped by 7 bases and J by 7 bases, with 23 bases between them. Looked up from germline, CDR1 is MNHNY and CDR2 is SVGAGI (reference sequence). Regarding this clone: The antigen remains unidentified.

Findings and caveats of the study: It was among complete responders that baseline diversity resembled that of newly diagnosed patients.

This specimen was peripheral blood mononuclear cells (PBMCs), taken at baseline. V is TRBV6-6 and J is TRBJ2-7, with D perhaps matching TRBD1 or TRBD2 (7 bases each). The TCR was taken from a human donor with classical Hodgkin lymphoma. The CDR3 sequence: CASIRRQGGGLEQYF. The CDR3, as DNA: TGTGCCAGCATACGAAGACAGGGAGGGGGTTTGGAGCAGTACTTC.